This TCR beta chain derives from a study of shared clonotypes between healthy human individuals. Overall study results and limits: When naive CD4 clonotypes were compared across a handful of donors, approximately 5% were shared.

Generated by immunoSEQ multiplex PCR, the TCRdb table keeps only in-frame clones and is missing some. This table has 2 million to 3 million clones, 80% to 95% appearing once. Trimming took off 0 bases at V and 5 bases at J, with 3 bases between the two ends. CDR3 size: 12 residues. Germline CDR1 reads SGHDN; CDR2 reads FVKESK. About this clone: What it recognizes is unknown.

In the CD4+ fraction, cells were divided into CD45RA+ naive and CD45RA-negative memory subsets. The genes are TRBV14 and TRBJ2-3, with D unresolved. What was sequenced was naive CD4+ T cells from PBMCs. Subset given: CD45RA+ positively selected. The source of this sequence is a man between 18 and 35 years old in good health. Some clones in this sample may be carry-over from other donors' samples. The CDR3 DNA follows: TGTGCCAGCAGCCAAGACGGAGATACGCAGTATTTT. Protein product: CASSQDGDTQYF.